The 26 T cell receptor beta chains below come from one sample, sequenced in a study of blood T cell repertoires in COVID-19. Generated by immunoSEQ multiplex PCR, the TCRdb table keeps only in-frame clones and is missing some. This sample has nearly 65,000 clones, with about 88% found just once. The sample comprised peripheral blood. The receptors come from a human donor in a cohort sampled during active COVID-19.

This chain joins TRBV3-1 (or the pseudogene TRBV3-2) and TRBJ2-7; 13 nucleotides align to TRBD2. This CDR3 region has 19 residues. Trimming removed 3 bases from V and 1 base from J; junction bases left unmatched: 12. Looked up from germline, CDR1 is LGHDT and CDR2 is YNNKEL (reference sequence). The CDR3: CASSHPGLAGTLGSYEQYF. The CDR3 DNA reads TGTGCCAGCAGCCACCCGGGACTAGCGGGAACCTTGGGTTCCTACGAGCAGTACTTC.

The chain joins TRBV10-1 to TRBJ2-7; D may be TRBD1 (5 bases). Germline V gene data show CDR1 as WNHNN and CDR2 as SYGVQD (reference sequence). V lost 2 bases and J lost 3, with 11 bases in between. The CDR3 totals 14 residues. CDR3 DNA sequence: TGCGCCAGCAGTGAGAATATGGGGCTCTACGAGCAGTACTTC. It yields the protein CASSENMGLYEQYF.

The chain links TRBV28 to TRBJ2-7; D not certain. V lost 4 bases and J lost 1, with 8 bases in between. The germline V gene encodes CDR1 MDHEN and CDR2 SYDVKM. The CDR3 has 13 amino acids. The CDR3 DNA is TGTGCCAGCAGTTACGGAGCGTCCTACGAGCAGTACTTC. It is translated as CASSYGASYEQYF. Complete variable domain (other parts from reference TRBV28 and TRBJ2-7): DVKVTQSSRYLVKRTGEKVFLECVQDMDHENMFWYRQDPGLGLRLIYFSYDVKMKEKGDIPEGYSVSREKKERFSLILESASTNQTSMYLCASSYGASYEQYFGPGTRLTVT.

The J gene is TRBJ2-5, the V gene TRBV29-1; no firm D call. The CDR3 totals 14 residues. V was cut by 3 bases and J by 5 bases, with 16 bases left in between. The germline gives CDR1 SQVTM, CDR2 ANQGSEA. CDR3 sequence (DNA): TGCAGCGTTGATCTGTATGAGTTTGAGGAGACCCAGTACTTC. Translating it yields CSVDLYEFEETQYF.

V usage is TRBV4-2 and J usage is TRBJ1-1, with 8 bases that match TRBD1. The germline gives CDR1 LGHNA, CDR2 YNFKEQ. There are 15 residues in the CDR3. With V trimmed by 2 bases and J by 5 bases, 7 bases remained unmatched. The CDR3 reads CASSQLQGAVTEAFF. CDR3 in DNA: TGTGCCAGCAGCCAACTCCAGGGGGCTGTTACTGAAGCTTTCTTT.

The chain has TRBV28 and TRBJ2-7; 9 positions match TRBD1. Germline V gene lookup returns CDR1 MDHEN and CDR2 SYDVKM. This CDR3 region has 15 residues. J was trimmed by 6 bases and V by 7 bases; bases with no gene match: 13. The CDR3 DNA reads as TGTGCCAGCATCTTGGAAGGGACAGGGTTCACCGAGCAGTACTTC. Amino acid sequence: CASILEGTGFTEQYF.

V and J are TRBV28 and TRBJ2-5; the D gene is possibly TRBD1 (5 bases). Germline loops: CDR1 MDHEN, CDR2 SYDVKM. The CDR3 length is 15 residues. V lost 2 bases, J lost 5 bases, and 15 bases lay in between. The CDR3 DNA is TGTGCCAGCAGTTTAGTGGGTGGGGCGCAGGAGACCCAGTACTTC. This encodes CASSLVGGAQETQYF.

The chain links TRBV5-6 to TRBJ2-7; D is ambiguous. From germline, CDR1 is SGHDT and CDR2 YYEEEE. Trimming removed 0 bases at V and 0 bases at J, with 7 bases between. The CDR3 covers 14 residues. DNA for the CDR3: TGTGCCAGCAGCTTGGGACTGAGCTCCTACGAGCAGTACTTC. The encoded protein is CASSLGLSSYEQYF.

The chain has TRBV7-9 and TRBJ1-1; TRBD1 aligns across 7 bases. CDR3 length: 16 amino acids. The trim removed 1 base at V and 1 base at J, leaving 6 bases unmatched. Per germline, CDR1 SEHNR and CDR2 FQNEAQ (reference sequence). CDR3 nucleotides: TGTGCCAGCAGCTTAGGTACGGGACAGAGGAACACTGAAGCTTTCTTT. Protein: CASSLGTGQRNTEAFF.

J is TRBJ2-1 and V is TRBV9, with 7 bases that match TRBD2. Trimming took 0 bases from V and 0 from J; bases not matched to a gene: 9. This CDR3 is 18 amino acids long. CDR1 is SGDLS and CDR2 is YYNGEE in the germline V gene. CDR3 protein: CASSVAQAGGSSYNEQFF. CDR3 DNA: TGTGCCAGCAGCGTAGCCCAGGCCGGGGGGAGCTCCTACAATGAGCAGTTCTTC.

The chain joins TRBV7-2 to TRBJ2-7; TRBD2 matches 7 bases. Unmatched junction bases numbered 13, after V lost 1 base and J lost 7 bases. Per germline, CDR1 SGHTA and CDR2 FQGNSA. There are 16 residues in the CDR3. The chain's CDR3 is CASSLVSGPSGGEQYF. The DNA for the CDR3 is TGTGCCAGCAGCTTAGTTAGTGGACCGTCGGGGGGTGAGCAGTACTTC.

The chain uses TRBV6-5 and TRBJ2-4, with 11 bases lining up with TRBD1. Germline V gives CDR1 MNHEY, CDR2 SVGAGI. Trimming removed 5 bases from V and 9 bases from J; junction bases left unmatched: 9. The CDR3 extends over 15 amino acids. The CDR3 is CASSHRDRGIGIQYF. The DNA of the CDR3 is TGTGCCAGCAGTCACCGGGACAGGGGGATTGGCATTCAGTACTTC.

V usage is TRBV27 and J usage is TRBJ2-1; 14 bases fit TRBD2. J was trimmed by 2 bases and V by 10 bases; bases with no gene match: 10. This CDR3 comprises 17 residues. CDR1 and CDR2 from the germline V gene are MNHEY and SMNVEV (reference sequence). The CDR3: CATAGTSGRTPYNEQFF. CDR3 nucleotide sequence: TGTGCCACCGCGGGGACTAGCGGGAGAACCCCCTACAATGAGCAGTTCTTC.

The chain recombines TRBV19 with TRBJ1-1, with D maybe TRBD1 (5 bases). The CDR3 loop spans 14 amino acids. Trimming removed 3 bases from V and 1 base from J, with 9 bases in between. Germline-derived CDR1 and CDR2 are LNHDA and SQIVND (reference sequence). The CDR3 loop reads CASSIETANTEAFF. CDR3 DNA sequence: TGTGCCAGTAGTATCGAGACAGCGAACACTGAAGCTTTCTTT.

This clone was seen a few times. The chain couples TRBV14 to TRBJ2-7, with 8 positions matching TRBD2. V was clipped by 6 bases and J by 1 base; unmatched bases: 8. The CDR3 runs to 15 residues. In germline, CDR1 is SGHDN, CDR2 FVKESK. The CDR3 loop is CASSLPGLGSYEQYF. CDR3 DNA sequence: TGTGCCAGCAGTTTACCGGGACTAGGATCCTACGAGCAGTACTTC.

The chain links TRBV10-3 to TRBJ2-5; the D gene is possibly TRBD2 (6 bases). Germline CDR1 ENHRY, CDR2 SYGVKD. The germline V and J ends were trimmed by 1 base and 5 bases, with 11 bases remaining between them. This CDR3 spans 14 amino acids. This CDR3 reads CAISELGGVETQYF. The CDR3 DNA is TGTGCCATCAGTGAGTTAGGAGGGGTGGAGACCCAGTACTTC.

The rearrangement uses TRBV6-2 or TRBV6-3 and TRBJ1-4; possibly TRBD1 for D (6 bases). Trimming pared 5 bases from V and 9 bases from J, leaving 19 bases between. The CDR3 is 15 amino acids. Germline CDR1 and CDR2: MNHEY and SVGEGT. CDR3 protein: CASSAGQTLMKKLFF. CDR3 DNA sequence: TGTGCCAGCAGTGCCGGACAGACCTTAATGAAAAAACTGTTTTTT.

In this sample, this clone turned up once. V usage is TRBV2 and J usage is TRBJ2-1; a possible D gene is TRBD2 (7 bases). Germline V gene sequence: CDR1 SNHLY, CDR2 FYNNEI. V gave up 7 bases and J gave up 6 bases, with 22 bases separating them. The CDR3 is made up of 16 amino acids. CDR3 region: CASNSLGAGAFNEQFF. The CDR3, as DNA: TGTGCCAGCAATTCCCTAGGGGCGGGGGCCTTCAATGAGCAGTTCTTC.

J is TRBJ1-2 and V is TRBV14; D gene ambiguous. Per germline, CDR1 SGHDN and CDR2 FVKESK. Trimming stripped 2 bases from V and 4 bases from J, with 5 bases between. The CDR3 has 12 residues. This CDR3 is CASSQNLYGYTF. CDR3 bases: TGTGCCAGCAGCCAAAATCTCTATGGCTACACCTTC.

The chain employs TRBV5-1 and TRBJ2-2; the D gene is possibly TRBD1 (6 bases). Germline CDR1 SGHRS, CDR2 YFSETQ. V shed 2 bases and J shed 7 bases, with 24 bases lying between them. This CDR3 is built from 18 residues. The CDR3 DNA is TGCGCCAGCAGCTTCCTTCAATCGGGACACGGTGGGAGCGGGGAGCTGTTTTTT. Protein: CASSFLQSGHGGSGELFF.

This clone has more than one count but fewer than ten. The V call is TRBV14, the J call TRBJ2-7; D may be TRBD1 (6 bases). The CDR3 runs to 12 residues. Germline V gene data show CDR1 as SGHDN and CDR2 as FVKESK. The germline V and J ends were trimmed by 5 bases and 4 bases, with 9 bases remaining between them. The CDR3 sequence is CASSSQGYEQYF. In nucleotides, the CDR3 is TGTGCCAGCAGCTCACAGGGTTACGAGCAGTACTTC. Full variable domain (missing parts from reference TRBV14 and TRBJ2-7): EAGVTQFPSHSVIEKGQTVTLRCDPISGHDNLYWYRRVMGKEIKFLLHFVKESKQDESGMPNNRFLAERTGGTYSTLKVQPAELEDSGVYFCASSSQGYEQYFGPGTRLTVT.

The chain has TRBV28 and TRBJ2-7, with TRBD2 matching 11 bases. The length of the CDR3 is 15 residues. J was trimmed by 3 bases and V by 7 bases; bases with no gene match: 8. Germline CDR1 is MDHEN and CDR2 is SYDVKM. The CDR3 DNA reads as TGTGCCAGCACCAGTCTGACTAGCGGGAACTACGAGCAGTACTTC. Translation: CASTSLTSGNYEQYF.

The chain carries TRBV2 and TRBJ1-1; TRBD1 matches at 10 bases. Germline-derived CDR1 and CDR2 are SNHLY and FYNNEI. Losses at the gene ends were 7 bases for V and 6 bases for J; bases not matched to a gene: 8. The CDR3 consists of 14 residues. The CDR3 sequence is CASKGGTGDPEAFF. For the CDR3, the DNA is TGTGCCAGCAAAGGCGGGACAGGGGATCCTGAAGCTTTCTTT.

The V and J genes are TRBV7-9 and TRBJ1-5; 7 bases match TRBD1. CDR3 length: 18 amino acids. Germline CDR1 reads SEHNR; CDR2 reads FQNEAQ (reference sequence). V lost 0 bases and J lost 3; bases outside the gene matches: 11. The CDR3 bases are TGTGCCAGCAGCTTAGCGCTCGGGACAGCCCAAACCAATCAGCCCCAGCATTTT. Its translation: CASSLALGTAQTNQPQHF.

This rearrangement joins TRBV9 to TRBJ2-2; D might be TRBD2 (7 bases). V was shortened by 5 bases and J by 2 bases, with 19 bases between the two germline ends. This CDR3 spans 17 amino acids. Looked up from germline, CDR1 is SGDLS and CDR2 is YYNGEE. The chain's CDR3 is CASRNTRGGPNTGELFF. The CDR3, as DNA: TGTGCCAGCAGAAATACTAGGGGGGGCCCCAACACCGGGGAGCTGTTTTTT.

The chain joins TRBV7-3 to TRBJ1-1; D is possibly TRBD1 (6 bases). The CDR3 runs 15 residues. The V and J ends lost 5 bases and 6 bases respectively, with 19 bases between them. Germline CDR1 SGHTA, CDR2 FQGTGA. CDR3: CASSAQRGPEAEAFF. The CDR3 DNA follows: TGTGCCAGCAGCGCTCAGCGGGGGCCTGAGGCTGAAGCTTTCTTT.